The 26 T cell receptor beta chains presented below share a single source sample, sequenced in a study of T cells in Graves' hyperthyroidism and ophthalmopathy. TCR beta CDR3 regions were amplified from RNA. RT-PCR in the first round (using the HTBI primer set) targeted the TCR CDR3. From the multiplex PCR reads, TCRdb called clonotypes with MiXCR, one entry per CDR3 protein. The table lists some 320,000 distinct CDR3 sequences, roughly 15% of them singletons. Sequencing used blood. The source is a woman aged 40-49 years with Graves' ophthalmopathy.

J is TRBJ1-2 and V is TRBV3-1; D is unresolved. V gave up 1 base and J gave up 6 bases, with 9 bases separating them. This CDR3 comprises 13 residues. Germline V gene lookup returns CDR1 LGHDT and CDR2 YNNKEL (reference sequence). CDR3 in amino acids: CASSQVGMDGYTF. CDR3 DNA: TGTGCCAGCAGCCAAGTGGGTATGGATGGCTACACCTTC. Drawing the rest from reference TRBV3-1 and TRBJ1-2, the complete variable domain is DTAVSQTPKYLVTQMGNDKSIKCEQNLGHDTMYWYKQDSKKFLKIMFSYNNKELIINETVPNRFSPKSPDKAHLNLHINSLELGDSAVYFCASSQVGMDGYTFGSGTRLTVV.

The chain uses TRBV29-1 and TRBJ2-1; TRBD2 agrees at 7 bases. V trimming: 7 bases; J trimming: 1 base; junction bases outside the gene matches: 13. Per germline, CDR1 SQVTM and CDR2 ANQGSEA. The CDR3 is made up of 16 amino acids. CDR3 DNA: TGCAGCGAACGTGGGGGGTTTAGCGGGTCCTACAATGAGCAGTTCTTC. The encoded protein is CSERGGFSGSYNEQFF.

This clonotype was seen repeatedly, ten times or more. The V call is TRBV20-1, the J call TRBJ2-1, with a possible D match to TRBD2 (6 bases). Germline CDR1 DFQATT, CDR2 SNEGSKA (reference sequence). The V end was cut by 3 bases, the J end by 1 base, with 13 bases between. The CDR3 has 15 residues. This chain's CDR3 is CSARSASESYNEQFF. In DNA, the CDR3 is TGCAGTGCTAGGTCGGCTAGCGAATCCTACAATGAGCAGTTCTTC.

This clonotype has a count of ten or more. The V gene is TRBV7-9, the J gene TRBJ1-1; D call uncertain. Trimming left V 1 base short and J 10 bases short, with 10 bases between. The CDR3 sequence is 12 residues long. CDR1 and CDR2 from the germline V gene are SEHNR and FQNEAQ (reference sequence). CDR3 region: CASSLVRSSAFF. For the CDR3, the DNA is TGTGCCAGCAGCTTAGTTCGGAGTTCAGCTTTCTTT. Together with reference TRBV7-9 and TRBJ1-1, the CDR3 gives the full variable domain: DTGVSQNPRHKITKRGQNVTFRCDPISEHNRLYWYRQTLGQGPEFLTYFQNEAQLEKSRLLSDRFSAERPKGSFSTLEIQRTEQGDSAMYLCASSLVRSSAFFGQGTRLTVV.

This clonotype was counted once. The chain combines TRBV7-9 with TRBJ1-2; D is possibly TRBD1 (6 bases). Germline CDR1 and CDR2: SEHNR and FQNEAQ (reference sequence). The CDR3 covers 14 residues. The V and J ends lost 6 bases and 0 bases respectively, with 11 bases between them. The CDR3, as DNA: TGTGCCAGCAGAGCGGACAGATCTAACTATGGCTACACCTTC. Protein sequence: CASRADRSNYGYTF.

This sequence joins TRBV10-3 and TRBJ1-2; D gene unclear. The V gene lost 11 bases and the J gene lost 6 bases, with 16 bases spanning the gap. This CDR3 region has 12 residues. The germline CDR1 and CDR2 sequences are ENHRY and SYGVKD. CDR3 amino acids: CASAPNGDGYTF. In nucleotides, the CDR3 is TGTGCCTCGGCCCCAAACGGGGATGGCTACACCTTC.

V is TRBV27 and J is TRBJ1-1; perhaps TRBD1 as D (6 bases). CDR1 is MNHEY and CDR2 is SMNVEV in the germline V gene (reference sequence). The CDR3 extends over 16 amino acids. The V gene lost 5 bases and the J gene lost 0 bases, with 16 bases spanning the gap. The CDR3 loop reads CASSAGRGTMNTEAFF. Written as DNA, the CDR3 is TGTGCCAGCAGTGCCGGGAGGGGGACGATGAACACTGAAGCTTTCTTT.

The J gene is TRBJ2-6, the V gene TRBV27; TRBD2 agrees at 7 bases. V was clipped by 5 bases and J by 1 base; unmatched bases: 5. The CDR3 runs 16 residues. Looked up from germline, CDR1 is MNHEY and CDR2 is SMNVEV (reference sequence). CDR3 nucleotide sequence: TGTGCCAGCAGTCTTAGGGGAGGGTCTGGGGCCAACGTCCTGACTTTC. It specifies CASSLRGGSGANVLTF.

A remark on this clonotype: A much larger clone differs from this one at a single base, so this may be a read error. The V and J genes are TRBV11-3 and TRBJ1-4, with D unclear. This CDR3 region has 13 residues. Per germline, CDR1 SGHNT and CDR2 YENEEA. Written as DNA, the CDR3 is TGTGCCGGCAGCTTAGGAGGCGATGAAAAACTGTTTTTT. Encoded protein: CAGSLGGDEKLFF.

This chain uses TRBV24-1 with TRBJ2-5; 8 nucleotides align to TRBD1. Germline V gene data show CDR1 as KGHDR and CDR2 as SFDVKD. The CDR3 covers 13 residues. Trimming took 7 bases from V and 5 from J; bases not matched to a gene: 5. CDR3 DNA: TGTGCCACCAGGGCCAGGGGGCAGGAGACCCAGTACTTC. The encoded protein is CATRARGQETQYF.

CDR3 in DNA: TGTGCCAGTAGTATAGATATCGAAGTTTGGCAAGCTTTCTTT. Protein product: CASSIDIEVWQAFF. The chain has TRBV19 and TRBJ1-1, with unresolved D. This CDR3 comprises 14 residues. Trimming shortened V by 0 bases and J by 9 bases, and 14 bases separated the two germline ends. Germline assignment: CDR1 LNHDA and CDR2 SQIVND (reference sequence). Supplemented by reference TRBV19 and TRBJ1-1, the full variable domain reads DGGITQSPKYLFRKEGQNVTLSCEQNLNHDAMYWYRQDPGQGLRLIYYSQIVNDFQKGDIAEGYSVSREKKESFPLTVTSAQKNPTAFYLCASSIDIEVWQAFFGQGTRLTVV.

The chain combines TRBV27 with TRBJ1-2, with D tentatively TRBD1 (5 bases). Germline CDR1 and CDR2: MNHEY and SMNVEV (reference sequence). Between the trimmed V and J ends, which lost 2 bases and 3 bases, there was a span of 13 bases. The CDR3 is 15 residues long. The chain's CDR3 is CASSLPPGRYYGYTF. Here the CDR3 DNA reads TGTGCCAGCAGTTTACCACCGGGGCGCTACTATGGCTACACCTTC.

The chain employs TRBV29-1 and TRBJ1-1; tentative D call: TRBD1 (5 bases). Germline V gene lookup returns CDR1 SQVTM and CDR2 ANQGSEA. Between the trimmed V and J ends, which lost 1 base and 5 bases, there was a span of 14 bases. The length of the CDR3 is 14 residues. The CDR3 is CSVEVGTGRTEAFF. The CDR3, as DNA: TGCAGCGTTGAAGTCGGGACGGGTCGGACTGAAGCTTTCTTT.

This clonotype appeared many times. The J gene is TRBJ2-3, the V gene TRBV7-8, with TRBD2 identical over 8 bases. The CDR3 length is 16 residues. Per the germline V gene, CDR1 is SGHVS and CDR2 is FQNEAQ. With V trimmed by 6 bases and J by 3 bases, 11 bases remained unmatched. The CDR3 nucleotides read TGTGCCAGCAGTCCCTCTAGCGGGCAAAGAACAGATACGCAGTATTTT. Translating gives CASSPSSGQRTDTQYF.

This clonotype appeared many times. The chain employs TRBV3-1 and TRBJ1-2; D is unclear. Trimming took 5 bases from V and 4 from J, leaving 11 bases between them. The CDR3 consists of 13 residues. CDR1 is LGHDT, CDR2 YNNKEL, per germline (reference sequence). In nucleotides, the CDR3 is TGTGCCAGCAGCAAGGGCCAGCTCTATGGCTACACCTTC. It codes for CASSKGQLYGYTF. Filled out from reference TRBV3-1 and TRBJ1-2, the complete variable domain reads DTAVSQTPKYLVTQMGNDKSIKCEQNLGHDTMYWYKQDSKKFLKIMFSYNNKELIINETVPNRFSPKSPDKAHLNLHINSLELGDSAVYFCASSKGQLYGYTFGSGTRLTVV.

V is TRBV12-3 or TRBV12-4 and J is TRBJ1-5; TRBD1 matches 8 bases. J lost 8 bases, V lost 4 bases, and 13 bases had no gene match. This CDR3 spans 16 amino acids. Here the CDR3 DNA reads TGTGCCAGCAGTTATGCGTACAGGGGGACCGGGGAGCCCCAGCATTTT. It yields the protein CASSYAYRGTGEPQHF.

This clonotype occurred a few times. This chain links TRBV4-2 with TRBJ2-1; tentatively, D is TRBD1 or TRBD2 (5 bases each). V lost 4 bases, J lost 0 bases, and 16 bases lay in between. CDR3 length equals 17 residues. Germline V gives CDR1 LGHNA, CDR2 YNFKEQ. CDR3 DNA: TGTGCCAGCAGCCTGGGGGTAAAAACGAGCTCCTACAATGAGCAGTTCTTC. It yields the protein CASSLGVKTSSYNEQFF.

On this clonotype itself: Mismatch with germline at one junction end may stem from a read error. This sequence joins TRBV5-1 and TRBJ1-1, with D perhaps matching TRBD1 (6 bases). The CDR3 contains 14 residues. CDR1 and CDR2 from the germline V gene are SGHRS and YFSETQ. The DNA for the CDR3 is TGTGCCAGCAGCTTCGGGGGGCTGATCACTGAAGCTTTCTTT. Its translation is CASSFGGLITEAFF.

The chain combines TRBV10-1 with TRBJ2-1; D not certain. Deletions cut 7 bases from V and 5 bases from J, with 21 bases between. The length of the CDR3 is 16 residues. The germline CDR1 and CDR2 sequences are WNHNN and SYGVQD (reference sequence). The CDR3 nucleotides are TGCGCCAGCACTCCCCCCGGGCCAACGCGGAACAATGAGCAGTTCTTC. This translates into CASTPPGPTRNNEQFF.

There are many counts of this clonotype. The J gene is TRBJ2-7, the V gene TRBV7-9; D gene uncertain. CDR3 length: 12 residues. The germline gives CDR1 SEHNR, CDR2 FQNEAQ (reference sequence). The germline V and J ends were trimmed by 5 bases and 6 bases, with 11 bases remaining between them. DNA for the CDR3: TGTGCCAGCAGCAAGGGATCGGGCGAGCAGTACTTC. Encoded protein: CASSKGSGEQYF.

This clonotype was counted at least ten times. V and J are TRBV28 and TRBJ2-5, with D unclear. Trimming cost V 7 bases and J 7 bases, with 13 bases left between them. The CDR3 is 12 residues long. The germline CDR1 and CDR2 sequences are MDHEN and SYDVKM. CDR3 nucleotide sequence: TGTGCCAGCAATAACGAAATGGGGACCCAGTACTTC. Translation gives CASNNEMGTQYF.

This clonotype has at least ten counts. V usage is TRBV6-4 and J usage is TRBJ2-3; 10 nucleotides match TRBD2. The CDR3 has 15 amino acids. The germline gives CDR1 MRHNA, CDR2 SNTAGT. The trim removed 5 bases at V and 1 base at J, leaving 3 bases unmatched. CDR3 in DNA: TGTGCCAGCAGTCCCACTAGCGGGGGCACAGATACGCAGTATTTT. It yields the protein CASSPTSGGTDTQYF.

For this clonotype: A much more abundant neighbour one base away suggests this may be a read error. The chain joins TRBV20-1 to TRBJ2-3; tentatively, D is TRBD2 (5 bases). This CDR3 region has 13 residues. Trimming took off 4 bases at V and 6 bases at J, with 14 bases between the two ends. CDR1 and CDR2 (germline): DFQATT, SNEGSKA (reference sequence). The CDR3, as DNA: TGCAGTGCTACCCACTTTAGGACTGATACGCAGTATTTT. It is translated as CSATHFRTDTQYF.

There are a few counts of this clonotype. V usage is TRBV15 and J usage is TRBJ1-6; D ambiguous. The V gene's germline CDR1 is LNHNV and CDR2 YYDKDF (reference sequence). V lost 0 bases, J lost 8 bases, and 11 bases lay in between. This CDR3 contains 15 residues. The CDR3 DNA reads TGTGCCACCAGCAGAGATTTGACGGGGTATTCACCCCTCCACTTT. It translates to CATSRDLTGYSPLHF. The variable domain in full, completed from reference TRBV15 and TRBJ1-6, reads DAMVIQNPRYQVTQFGKPVTLSCSQTLNHNVMYWYQQKSSQAPKLLFHYYDKDFNNEADTPDNFQSRRPNTSFCFLDIRSPGLGDTAMYLCATSRDLTGYSPLHFGNGTRLTVT.

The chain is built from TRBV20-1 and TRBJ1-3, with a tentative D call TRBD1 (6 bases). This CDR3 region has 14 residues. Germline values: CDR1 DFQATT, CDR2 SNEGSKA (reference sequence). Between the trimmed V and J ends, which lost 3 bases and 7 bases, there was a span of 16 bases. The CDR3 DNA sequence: TGCAGTGCTAGTCCCGACAGGACGCCGAACACCATATATTTT. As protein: CSASPDRTPNTIYF.

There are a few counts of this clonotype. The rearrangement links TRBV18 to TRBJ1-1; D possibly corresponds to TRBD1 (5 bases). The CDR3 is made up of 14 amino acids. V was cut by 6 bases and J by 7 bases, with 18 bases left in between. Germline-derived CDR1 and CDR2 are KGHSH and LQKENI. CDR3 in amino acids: CASSPGTSGVEAFF. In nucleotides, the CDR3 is TGTGCCAGCTCCCCCGGGACCTCTGGAGTTGAAGCTTTCTTT.